This T cell receptor (beta chain) emerged from a study of vaccination and CD4 T cells after COVID-19. Study-wide context: Two of the convalescents were Hispanic, and the group consisted of six males and four females.

CDR3 length: 14 amino acids. CDR1 is MNHEY and CDR2 is SVGEGT in the germline V gene. Trimming took 5 bases from V and 9 from J, leaving 17 bases between them. Of note for this clonotype: Its matching antigen is unknown.

The treatment was: approximately nine-day PBMC culture with coronavirus spike peptide pools or control peptides (ViraFEST assay). Oncomine TCR Beta short-read sequencing was applied to DNA from cultured CD4+ T cells. TCRdb independently ran MiXCR on the PCR reads; one entry per CDR3 protein. Of approximately 20,000 distinct CDR3 sequences in the sample, around 70% were seen once. The chain recombines TRBV6-2 or TRBV6-3 with TRBJ2-1; TRBD2 might be the D (6 bases). This receptor was obtained from a human donor who had recovered from COVID-19. The sample comprised CD4+ T cells from blood, cultured in vitro. The CDR3 loop reads CASSQRAPGGEQFF. CDR3 nucleotide sequence: TGTGCCAGCAGTCAAAGGGCCCCCGGGGGTGAGCAGTTCTTC.